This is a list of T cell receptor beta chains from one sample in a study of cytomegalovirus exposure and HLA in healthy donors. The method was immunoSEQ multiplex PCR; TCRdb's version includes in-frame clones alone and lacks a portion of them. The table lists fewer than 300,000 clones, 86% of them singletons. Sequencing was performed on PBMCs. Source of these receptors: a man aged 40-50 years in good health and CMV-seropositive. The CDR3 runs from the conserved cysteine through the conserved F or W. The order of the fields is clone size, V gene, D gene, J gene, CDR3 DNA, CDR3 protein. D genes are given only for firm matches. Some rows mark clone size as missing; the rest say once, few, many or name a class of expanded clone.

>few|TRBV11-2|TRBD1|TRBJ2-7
TGTGCCAGCAGCTTATCCCGGGACAGCTACTACGAGCAGTACTTC
CASSLSRDSYYEQYF
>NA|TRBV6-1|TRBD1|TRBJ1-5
TGTGCCAGCAGAGGGGGACAGTATAGCAATCAGCCCCAGCATTTT
CASRGGQYSNQPQHF
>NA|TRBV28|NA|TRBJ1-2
TGTGCCAGCACTTTACCCGGGACACTCTATGGCTACACCTTC
CASTLPGTLYGYTF
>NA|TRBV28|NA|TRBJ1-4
TGTGCCAGCAGTCGTTGGGGCCGGGCCGCATACCCTAATGAAAAACTGTTTTTT
CASSRWGRAAYPNEKLFF
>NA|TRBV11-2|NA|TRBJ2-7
TGTGCCAGCAGCTTCTACAGGGACGGAAGCTCCTACGAGCAGTACTTC
CASSFYRDGSSYEQYF
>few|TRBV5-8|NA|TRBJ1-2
TGTGCCAGCAGCTTGGGGGGCGGGGGGCGCAGCTATGGCTACACCTTC
CASSLGGGGRSYGYTF
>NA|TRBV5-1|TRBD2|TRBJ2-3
TGCGCCAGCAGCTTGGGGAGCCTAGCGGGAGAGAGCGCAGATACGCAGTATTTT
CASSLGSLAGESADTQYF
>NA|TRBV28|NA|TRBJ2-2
TGTGCCAGCATATCGGGTCCCGGGGAGCTGTTTTTT
CASISGPGELFF
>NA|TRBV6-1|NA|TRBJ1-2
TGTGCCAGCAGGGCGCAGGGTCACTATGGCTACACCTTC
CASRAQGHYGYTF
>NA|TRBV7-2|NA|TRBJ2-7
TGTGCCAGCAGCTCCCCCCCCGCGGAGGGGCAGTACTTC
CASSSPPAEGQYF
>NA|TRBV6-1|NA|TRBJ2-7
TGTGCCAGCAGTGAAGTAGTTGGGCAGGCAGAGTACGAGCAGTACTTC
CASSEVVGQAEYEQYF
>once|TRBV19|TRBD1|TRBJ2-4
TGTGCCAGTAGTATAGAGTCAGGGGGCCCAAACATTCAGTACTTC
CASSIESGGPNIQYF
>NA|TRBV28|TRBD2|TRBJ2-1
TGTGCCAGCACTCTTAGCGGGACCTCCTACAATGAGCAGTTCTTC
CASTLSGTSYNEQFF
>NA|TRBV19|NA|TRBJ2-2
TGTGCCAGTAGTTCCCGCGGGATGGTAGGCACCGGGGAGCTGTTTTTT
CASSSRGMVGTGELFF
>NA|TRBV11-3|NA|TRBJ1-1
TGTGCCAGCAGGAAAACAGGGTACACTGAAGCTTTCTTT
CASRKTGYTEAFF
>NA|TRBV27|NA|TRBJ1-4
TGTGCCAGCAGAAAGACAGGAGCTAATGAAAAACTGTTTTTT
CASRKTGANEKLFF
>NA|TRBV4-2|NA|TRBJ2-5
TGTGCCAGCAGCCAAGATCTAGCTCGGTCCAGGAACTTC
CASSQDLARSRNF
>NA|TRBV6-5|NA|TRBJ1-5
TGTGCCAGCAGTGGGCAGGGGACCAATCAGCCCCAGCATTTT
CASSGQGTNQPQHF
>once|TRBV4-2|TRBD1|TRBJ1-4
TGTGCCAGCAGCCAAGAAACCTATCCGGGACAGGGGACGGAAAAACTGTTTTTT
CASSQETYPGQGTEKLFF
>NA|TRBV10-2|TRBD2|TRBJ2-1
TGCGCCAGCAGTGGGACGAGACTAGCCCTTAGCGGGGAGCAGTTCTTC
CASSGTRLALSGEQFF
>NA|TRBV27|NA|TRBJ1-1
TGTGCCAGCAGTCCCTCCCCGCGGGAGCTAACCCTAGAAGCTTTCTTT
CASSPSPRELTLEAFF
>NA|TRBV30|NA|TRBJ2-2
TGTGCCTGGAGCCGGGGCGGGGAGCTGTTTTTT
CAWSRGGELFF
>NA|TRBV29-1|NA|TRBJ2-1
TGCAGCGTCCCAAGGGGGTCACCAGCCCGTAATGAGCAGTTCTTC
CSVPRGSPARNEQFF
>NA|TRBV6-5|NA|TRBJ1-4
TGTGCCAGCAGTGAAACAGGTGAAAAACTGTTTTTT
CASSETGEKLFF
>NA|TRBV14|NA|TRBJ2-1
TGTGCCAGCAGCCCCCGAGGGCGAATCAGGTACAATGAGCAGTTCTTC
CASSPRGRIRYNEQFF
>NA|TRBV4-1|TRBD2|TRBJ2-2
TGCGCCAGCAGCCTGACTAGCGGGAGGATCGGGGAGCTGTTTTTT
CASSLTSGRIGELFF
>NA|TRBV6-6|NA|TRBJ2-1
TGTGCCAGCAGTTACTCGAATTCAAGGCGGGCGGATGAGCAGTTCTTC
CASSYSNSRRADEQFF
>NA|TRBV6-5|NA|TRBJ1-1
TGTGCCAGCAGTTACTTACAGACAACGGGGACTGAAGCTTTCTTT
CASSYLQTTGTEAFF
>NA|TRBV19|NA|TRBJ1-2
TGTGCCAGTAGTACTGGACTCTATCCGGCTGGCTACACCTTC
CASSTGLYPAGYTF
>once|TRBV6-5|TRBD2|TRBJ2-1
TGTGCCAGCAGGAGACTAGCGGGAGCTGGGCAGTTCTTC
CASRRLAGAGQFF
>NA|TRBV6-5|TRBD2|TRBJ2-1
TGTGCCAGCAGTTACTCGGGGACTACTGGCCTGTTCTTC
CASSYSGTTGLFF
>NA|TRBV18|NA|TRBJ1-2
TGTGCCAGCTCACCAGAACAGAGCTATGGCTACACCTTC
CASSPEQSYGYTF
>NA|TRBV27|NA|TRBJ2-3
TGTGCCAGCAGTTTATCCAGGGGTACTAGCACAGATACGCAGTATTTT
CASSLSRGTSTDTQYF
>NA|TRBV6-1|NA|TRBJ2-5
TGTGCCAGCGGGGGGAGCCAAGAGACCCAGTACTTC
CASGGSQETQYF
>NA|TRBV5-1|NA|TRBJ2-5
TGCGCCAGCAGCTTGGGCCAGGGGCGGGAGACCCAGTACTTC
CASSLGQGRETQYF
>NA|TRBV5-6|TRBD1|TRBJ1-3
TGTGCCAGCAGCTGGGGGACAGGGGGCACTGGAAACACCATATATTTT
CASSWGTGGTGNTIYF
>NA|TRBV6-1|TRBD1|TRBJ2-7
TGTGCCAGCAGCGGGACAGGATTAACCTACGAGCAGTACTTC
CASSGTGLTYEQYF
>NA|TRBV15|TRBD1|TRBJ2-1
TGTGCCACCAGCATCCGGGACAGGGGCTACAATGAGCAGTTCTTC
CATSIRDRGYNEQFF
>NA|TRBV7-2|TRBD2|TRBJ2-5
TGTGCCAGCAGCTTTAACGGGAGGGAGGAGACCCAGTACTTC
CASSFNGREETQYF
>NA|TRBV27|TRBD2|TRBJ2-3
TGTGCCAGCAGTTTGGGACTAGCGGGCAGCACAGATACGCAGTATTTT
CASSLGLAGSTDTQYF
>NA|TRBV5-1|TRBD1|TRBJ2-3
TGCGCCAGCAGCGTAGGGACAGGGCCAGATACGCAGTATTTT
CASSVGTGPDTQYF
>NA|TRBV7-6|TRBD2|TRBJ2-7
TGTGCCAGCAGCCCCGGACTAGTCTACGAGCAGTACTTC
CASSPGLVYEQYF
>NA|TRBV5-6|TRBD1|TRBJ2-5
TGTGCCAGCAGGGTCCCGGGACAGGGAGAGACCCAGTACTTC
CASRVPGQGETQYF
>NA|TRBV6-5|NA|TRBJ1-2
TGTGCCAGCAGCGAGGGCTATTATGGCTACACCTTC
CASSEGYYGYTF
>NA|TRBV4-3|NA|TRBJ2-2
TGCGCCAGCAGCCAAGCACAGAACACCGGGGAGCTGTTTTTT
CASSQAQNTGELFF
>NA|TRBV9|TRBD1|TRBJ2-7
TGTGCCAGCAGCGTAGCCCCGGGACAGATGTACTCCTACGAGCAGTACTTC
CASSVAPGQMYSYEQYF
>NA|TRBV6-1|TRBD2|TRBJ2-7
TGTGCCAGCAGTGCCGGGACTAGCGGGAACCCCTACGAGCAGTACTTC
CASSAGTSGNPYEQYF
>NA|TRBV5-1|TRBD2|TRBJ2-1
TGCGCCAGCAGCTTGGGGACTAGCGGGAGGATGAATGAGCAGTTCTTC
CASSLGTSGRMNEQFF
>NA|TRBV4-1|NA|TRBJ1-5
TGCGCCAGCAGCCAGGCCGACAGTAGCAATCAGCCCCAGCATTTT
CASSQADSSNQPQHF
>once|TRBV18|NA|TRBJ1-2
TGTGCCAGCTCACTGGGGAGGAACTATGGCTACACCTTC
CASSLGRNYGYTF
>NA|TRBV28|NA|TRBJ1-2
TGTGCCAGCAACCAAAATGGGGCCCGGCAGGAAGGCTACACCTTC
CASNQNGARQEGYTF
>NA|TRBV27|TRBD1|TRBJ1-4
TGTGCCAGCAGTTTTGGACAGGGGAATGAAAAACTGTTTTTT
CASSFGQGNEKLFF
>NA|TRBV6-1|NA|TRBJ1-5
TGTGCCAGCAGTGCCGGGACACTTAGCAATCAGCCCCAGCATTTT
CASSAGTLSNQPQHF